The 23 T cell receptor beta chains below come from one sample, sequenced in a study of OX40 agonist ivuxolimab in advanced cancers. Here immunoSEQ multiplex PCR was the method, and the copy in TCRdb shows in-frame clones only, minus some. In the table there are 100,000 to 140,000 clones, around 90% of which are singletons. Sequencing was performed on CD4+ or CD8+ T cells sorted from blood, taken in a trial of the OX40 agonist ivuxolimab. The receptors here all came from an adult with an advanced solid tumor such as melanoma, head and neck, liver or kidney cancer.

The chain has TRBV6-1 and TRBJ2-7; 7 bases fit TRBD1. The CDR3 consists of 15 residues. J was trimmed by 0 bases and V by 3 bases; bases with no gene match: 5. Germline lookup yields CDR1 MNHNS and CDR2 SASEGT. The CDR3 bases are TGTGCCAGCAGTGACCGGGACAGCAGCTCCTACGAGCAGTACTTC. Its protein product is CASSDRDSSSYEQYF.

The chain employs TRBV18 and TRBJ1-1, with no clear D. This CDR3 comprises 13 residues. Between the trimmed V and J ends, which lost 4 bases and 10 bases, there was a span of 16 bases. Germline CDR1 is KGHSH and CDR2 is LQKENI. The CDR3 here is CASSQEPSGRAFF. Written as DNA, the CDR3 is TGTGCCAGCTCACAGGAACCTTCTGGGAGAGCTTTCTTT. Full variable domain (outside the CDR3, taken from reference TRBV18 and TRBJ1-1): NAGVMQNPRHLVRRRGQEARLRCSPMKGHSHVYWYRQLPEEGLKFMVYLQKENIIDESGMPKERFSAEFPKEGPSILRIQQVVRGDSAAYFCASSQEPSGRAFFGQGTRLTVV.

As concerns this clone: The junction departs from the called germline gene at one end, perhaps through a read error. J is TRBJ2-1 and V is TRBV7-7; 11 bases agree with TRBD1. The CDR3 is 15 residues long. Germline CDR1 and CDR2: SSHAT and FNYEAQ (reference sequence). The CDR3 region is CASSPRDRGINEQFF. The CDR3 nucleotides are TGTGCTAGCAGCCCCCGGGACAGGGGGATCAATGAGCAGTTCTTC.

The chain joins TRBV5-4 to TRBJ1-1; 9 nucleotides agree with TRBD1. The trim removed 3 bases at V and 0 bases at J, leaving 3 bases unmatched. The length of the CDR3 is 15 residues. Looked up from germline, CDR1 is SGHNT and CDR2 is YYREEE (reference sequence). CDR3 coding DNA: TGTGCCAGCAGCTCGGGACAGGGCATGAACACTGAAGCTTTCTTT. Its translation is CASSSGQGMNTEAFF. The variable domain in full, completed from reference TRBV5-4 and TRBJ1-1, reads ETGVTQSPTHLIKTRGQQVTLRCSSQSGHNTVSWYQQALGQGPQFIFQYYREEENGRGNFPPRFSGLQFPNYSSELNVNALELDDSALYLCASSSGQGMNTEAFFGQGTRLTVV.

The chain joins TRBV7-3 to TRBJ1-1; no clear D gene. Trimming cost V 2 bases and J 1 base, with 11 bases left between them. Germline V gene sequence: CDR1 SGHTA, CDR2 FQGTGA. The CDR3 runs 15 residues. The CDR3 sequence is CASSLFTARNTEAFF. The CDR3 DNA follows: TGTGCCAGCAGCTTATTTACCGCCAGGAACACTGAAGCTTTCTTT.

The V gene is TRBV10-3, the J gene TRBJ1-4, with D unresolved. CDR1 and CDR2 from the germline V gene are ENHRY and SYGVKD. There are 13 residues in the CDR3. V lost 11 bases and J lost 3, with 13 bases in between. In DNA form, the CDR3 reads TGTGCCGCTACCCGACGGCCTAATGAAAAACTGTTTTTT. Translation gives CAATRRPNEKLFF.

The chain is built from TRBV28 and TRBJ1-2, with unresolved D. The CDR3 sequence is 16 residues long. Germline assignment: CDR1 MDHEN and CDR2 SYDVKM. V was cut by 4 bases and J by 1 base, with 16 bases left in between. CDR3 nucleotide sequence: TGTGCCAGCAGTTCCGCGAACAGAGTTTTTAACTATGGCTACACCTTC. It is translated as CASSSANRVFNYGYTF.

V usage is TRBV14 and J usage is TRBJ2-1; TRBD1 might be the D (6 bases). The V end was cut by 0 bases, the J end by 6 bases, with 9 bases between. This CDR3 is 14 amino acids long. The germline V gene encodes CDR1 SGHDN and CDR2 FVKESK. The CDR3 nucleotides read TGTGCCAGCAGCCAAGATTGGGACACCAATGAGCAGTTCTTC. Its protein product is CASSQDWDTNEQFF.

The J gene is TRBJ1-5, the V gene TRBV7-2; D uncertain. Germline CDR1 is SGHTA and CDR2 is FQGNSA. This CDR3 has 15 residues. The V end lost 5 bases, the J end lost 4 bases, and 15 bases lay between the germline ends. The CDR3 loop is CASSPQVGPNQPQHF. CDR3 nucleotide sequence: TGTGCCAGCAGCCCGCAGGTCGGGCCGAATCAGCCCCAGCATTTT.

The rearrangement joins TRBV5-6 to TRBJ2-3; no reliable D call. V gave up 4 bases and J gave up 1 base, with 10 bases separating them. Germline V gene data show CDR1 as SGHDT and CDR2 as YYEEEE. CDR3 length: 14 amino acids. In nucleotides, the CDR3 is TGTGCCAGCAGCGGTAATCGCGGCACAGATACGCAGTATTTT. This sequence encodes CASSGNRGTDTQYF.

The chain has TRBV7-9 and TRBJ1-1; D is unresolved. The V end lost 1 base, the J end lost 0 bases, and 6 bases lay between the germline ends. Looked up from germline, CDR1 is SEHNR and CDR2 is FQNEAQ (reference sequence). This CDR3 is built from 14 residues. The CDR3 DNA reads TGTGCCAGCAGCTTAGGGGTCATGAACACTGAAGCTTTCTTT. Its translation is CASSLGVMNTEAFF.

CDR3 bases: TGCGCCAGCAGCTTGGTTCTGGGCACAGATACGCAGTATTTT. Its protein is CASSLVLGTDTQYF. The gene calls are TRBV5-1 and TRBJ2-3; no firm D call. The germline V gene encodes CDR1 SGHRS and CDR2 YFSETQ. V was clipped by 0 bases and J by 1 base, with 6 bases between them. This CDR3 comprises 14 residues.

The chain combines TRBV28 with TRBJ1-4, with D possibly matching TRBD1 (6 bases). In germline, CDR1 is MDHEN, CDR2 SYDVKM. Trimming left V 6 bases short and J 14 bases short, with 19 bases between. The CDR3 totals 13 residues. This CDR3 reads CASRQGVRLGLFF. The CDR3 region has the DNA TGTGCCAGCAGACAGGGAGTCCGCCTAGGTCTGTTTTTT.

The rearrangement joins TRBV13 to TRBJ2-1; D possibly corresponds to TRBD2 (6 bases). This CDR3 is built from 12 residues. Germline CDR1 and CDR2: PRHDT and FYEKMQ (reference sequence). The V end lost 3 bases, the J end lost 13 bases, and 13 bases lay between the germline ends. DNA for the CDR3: TGTGCCAGCAGCTTTAAGCTAGCGAATCAGTTCTTC. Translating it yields CASSFKLANQFF.

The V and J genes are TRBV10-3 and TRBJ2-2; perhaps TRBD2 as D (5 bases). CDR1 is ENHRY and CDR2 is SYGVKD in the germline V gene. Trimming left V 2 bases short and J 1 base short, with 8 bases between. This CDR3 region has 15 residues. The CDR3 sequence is CAISELAGNTGELFF. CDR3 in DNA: TGTGCCATCAGTGAGCTAGCAGGGAACACCGGGGAGCTGTTTTTT.

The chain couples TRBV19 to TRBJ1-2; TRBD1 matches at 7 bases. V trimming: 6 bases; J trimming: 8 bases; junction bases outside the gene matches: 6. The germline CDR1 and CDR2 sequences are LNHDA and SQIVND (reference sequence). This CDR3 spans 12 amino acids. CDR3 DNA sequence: TGTGCCAGTAGCCCGACAGGGTCCGGCTACACCTTC. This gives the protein CASSPTGSGYTF.

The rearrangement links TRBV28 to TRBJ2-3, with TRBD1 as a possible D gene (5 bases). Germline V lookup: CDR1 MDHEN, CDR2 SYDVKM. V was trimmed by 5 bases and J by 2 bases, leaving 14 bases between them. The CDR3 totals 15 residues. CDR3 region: CASSLKGFLTDTQYF. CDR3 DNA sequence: TGTGCCAGCAGTCTCAAGGGGTTTCTCACAGATACGCAGTATTTT.

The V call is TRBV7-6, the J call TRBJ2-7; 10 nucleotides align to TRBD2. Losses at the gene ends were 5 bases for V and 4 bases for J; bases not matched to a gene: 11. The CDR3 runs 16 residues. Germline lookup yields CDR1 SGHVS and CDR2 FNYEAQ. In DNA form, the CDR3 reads TGTGCCAGCAGCCCCGCTACTAGCGGGATCGTGTACGAGCAGTACTTC. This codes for CASSPATSGIVYEQYF.

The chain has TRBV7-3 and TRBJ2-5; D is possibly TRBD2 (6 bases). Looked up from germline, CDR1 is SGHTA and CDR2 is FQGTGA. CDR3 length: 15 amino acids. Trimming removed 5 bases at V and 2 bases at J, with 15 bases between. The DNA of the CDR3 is TGTGCCAGCAGCCCCCGGAGGGCTACTCAAGAGACCCAGTACTTC. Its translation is CASSPRRATQETQYF.

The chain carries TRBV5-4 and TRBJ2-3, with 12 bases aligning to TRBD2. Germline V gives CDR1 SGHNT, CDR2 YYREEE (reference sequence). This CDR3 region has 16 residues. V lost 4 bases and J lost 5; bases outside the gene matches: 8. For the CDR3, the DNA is TGTGCCAGCAGCCGCACCCTAGCGGGAGGGCTAGATACGCAGTATTTT. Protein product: CASSRTLAGGLDTQYF.

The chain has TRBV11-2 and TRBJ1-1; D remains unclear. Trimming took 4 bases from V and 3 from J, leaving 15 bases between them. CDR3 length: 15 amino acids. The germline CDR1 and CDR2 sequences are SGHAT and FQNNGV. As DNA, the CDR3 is TGTGCCAGCAGCTATGCGGGCTTCGGCTACACTGAAGCTTTCTTT. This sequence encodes CASSYAGFGYTEAFF.

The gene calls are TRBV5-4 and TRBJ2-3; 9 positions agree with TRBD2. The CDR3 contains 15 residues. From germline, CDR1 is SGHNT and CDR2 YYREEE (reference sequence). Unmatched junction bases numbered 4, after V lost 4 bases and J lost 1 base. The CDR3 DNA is TGTGCCAGCAGCCGACTAGCGGAAGGCACAGATACGCAGTATTTT. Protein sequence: CASSRLAEGTDTQYF.

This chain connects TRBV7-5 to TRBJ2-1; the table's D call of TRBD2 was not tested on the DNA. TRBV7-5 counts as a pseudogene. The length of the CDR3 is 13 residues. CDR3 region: CAGWAGRDNEQFF. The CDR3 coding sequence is TGTGCCGGGTGGGCAGGGAGGGACAATGAGCAGTTCTTC.